The 8 T cell receptor beta chains reported below all come from one sample, sequenced in a study of cytomegalovirus exposure and HLA in healthy donors listed by TCRdb under 2017. Library preparation employed the immunoSEQ multiplex PCR assay. The multiplex PCR relied on a mix of 60 forward primers for TCR Vbeta segments and 13 reverse primers for TCR Jbeta segments. TCRdb mirrors the immuneACCESS table, restricted to in-frame sequences. Some clones are absent from its copies; in checked studies, under half trace to an unresolved V gene, and the reason for the others is unknown. In this sample the table shows 140,000 to 150,000 clones, 61% of which occur a single time. 1.8% of the sample belongs to the ten largest clones. The sample consisted of PBMCs. These receptors came from a male donor in good health and CMV-seronegative.

The table lists this clone with a few counts. V usage is TRBV5-1 and J usage is TRBJ2-3; 9 bases match TRBD2. This CDR3 region has 15 residues. After removal of 1 base from V and 4 bases from J, the junction contained 4 bases not matched to a gene. The germline gives CDR1 SGHRS, CDR2 YFSETQ. CDR3 sequence: CASSLLGLASDTQYF. CDR3 nucleotide sequence: TGCGCCAGCAGCTTGCTGGGACTAGCCTCAGATACGCAGTATTTT.

The chain employs TRBV6-5 and TRBJ2-3; perhaps TRBD2 as D (5 bases). The germline V gene has CDR1 MNHEY and CDR2 SVGAGI. With 6 bases removed from V and 5 bases from J, the gap between germline ends came to 18 bases. The CDR3 consists of 15 residues. CDR3 sequence: CASRYSETHGDTQYF. The CDR3 region has the DNA TGTGCCAGCAGGTATAGCGAGACACACGGAGATACGCAGTATTTT.

V and J are TRBV6-1 and TRBJ2-5; D perhaps matches TRBD2 (5 bases). Germline values: CDR1 MNHNS, CDR2 SASEGT. Trimming cost V 6 bases and J 5 bases, with 19 bases left between them. This CDR3 has 15 residues. CDR3 residues: CASSVARATAETQYF. The CDR3 bases are TGTGCCAGCAGCGTTGCGCGGGCAACGGCGGAGACCCAGTACTTC.

The chain employs TRBV2 and TRBJ1-2; the D gene is possibly TRBD1 (6 bases). The germline CDR1 and CDR2 sequences are SNHLY and FYNNEI. This CDR3 comprises 12 residues. Between the trimmed V and J ends, which lost 4 bases and 4 bases, there was a span of 7 bases. The CDR3: CASSVQGYGYTF. CDR3 DNA: TGTGCCAGCAGTGTACAGGGCTATGGCTACACCTTC.

This clone turned up a few times. This chain links TRBV19 with TRBJ2-2; 7 bases map to TRBD1. J lost 1 base, V lost 2 bases, and 7 bases had no gene match. Germline V gene sequence: CDR1 LNHDA, CDR2 SQIVND (reference sequence). The CDR3 runs 17 residues. The CDR3 DNA reads as TGTGCCAGTAGTATAAGGGGGACAGACTGGAACACCGGGGAGCTGTTTTTT. Protein sequence: CASSIRGTDWNTGELFF.

V gene TRBV21-1 combines with J gene TRBJ1-1; TRBD1, the D gene given by the table, was not confirmed from the DNA. TRBV21-1 is classified as a pseudogene. The CDR3 has 14 amino acids. Here the CDR3 reads CASSITGAGTEAFF. The DNA for the CDR3 is TGTGCCAGCAGTATCACAGGGGCGGGCACTGAAGCTTTCTTT.

This chain connects TRBV5-6 to TRBJ2-3; TRBD2 matches 7 bases. After removal of 3 bases from V and 3 bases from J, the junction contained 4 bases not matched to a gene. The germline V gene encodes CDR1 SGHDT and CDR2 YYEEEE. There are 14 residues in the CDR3. The CDR3 DNA sequence: TGTGCCAGCAGCTCGGGACTAAGAACAGATACGCAGTATTTT. This translates into CASSSGLRTDTQYF.

The chain employs TRBV7-9 and TRBJ2-7, with D possibly matching TRBD2 (6 bases). Germline loops: CDR1 SEHNR, CDR2 FQNEAQ (reference sequence). Deletions cut 0 bases from V and 2 bases from J, with 11 bases between. The CDR3 contains 15 residues. CDR3 sequence reads: CASSLAVTGAYEQYF. The CDR3 coding sequence is TGTGCCAGCAGCTTAGCCGTAACGGGGGCCTACGAGCAGTACTTC.